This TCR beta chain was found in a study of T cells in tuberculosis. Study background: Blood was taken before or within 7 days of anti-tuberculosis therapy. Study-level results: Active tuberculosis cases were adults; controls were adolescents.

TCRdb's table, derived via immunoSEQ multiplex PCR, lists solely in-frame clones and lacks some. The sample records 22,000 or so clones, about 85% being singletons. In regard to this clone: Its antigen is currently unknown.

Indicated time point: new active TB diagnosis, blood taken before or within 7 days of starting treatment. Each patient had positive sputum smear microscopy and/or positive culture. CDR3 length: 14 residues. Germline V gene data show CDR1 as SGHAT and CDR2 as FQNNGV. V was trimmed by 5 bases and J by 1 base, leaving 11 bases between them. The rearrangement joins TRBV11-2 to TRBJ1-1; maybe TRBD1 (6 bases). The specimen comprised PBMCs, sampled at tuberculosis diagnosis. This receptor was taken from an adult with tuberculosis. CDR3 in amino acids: CASSLHRENTEAFF. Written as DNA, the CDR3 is TGTGCCAGCAGCCTACACAGGGAGAACACTGAAGCTTTCTTT. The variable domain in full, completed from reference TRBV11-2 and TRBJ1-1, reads EAGVAQSPRYKIIEKRQSVAFWCNPISGHATLYWYQQILGQGPKLLIQFQNNGVVDDSQLPKDRFSAERLKGVDSTLKIQPAKLEDSAVYLCASSLHRENTEAFFGQGTRLTVV.